This T cell receptor beta chain was documented in a study of blood T cells in healthy people across ages. Findings and caveats of the study: Because donor CMV status was unknown, expanded clonotype changes were possibly confounded. Getting older went along with TCR beta diversity per million T cells dropping roughly linearly.

A sample-barcoded 5' primer and a J-beta primer mix were used in a second PCR of roughly 6 to 12 cycles. Each CDR3 protein gets one entry after TCRdb re-called the 5' RACE reads with MiXCR. The data contain roughly 720,000 distinct CDR3 sequences, around half of them seen just once; the ten biggest clones take up approximately 40%. As regards this clonotype: Its antigen is not known.

Sequencing was performed on blood. This receptor was identified in a man older than 75 in good health.

The CDR3 loop reads CSARAGLAREQYF. The CDR3 region has the DNA TGCAGTGCTAGGGCCGGACTAGCGCGGGAGCAGTACTTC. The J gene is TRBJ2-7, the V gene TRBV20-1, with 9 bases matching TRBD2. Trimming took 3 bases from V and 7 from J; bases not matched to a gene: 7. The CDR3 is made up of 13 amino acids. CDR1 is DFQATT, CDR2 SNEGSKA, per germline (reference sequence).